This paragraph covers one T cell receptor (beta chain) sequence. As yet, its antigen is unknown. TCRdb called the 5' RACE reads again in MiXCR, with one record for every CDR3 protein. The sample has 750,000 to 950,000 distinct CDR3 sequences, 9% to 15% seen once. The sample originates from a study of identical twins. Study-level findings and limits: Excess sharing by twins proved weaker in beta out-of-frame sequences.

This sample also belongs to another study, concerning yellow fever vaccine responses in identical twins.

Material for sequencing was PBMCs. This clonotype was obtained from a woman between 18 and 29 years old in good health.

DNA for the CDR3: TGTGCCAGCAGCTTAGACCGGGACAACCTGAGAAATCAGCCCCAGCATTTT. Amino acid sequence: CASSLDRDNLRNQPQHF. The chain combines TRBV7-8 with TRBJ1-5, with D perhaps matching TRBD1 (6 bases). The CDR3 loop spans 17 amino acids. Trimming removed 1 base from V and 4 bases from J, with 17 bases in between. Germline lookup yields CDR1 SGHVS and CDR2 FQNEAQ.